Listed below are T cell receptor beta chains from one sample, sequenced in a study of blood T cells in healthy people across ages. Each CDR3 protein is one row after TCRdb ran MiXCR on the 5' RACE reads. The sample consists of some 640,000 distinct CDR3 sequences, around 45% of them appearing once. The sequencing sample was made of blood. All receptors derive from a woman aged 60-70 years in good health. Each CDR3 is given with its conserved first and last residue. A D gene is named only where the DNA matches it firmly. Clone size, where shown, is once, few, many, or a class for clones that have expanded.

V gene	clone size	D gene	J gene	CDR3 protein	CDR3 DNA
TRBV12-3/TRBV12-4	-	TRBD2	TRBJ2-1	CASSRGLGGNEQFF	TGTGCCAGCAGTCGGGGACTAGGTGGCAATGAGCAGTTCTTC
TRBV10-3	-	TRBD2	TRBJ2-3	CASGRSGTSGTNTQYF	TGTGCCAGTGGCAGGTCCGGGACTAGCGGGACTAATACGCAGTATTTT
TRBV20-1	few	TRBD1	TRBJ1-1	CSARDSQGWTEAFF	TGCAGTGCTAGAGATTCACAGGGGTGGACTGAAGCTTTCTTT
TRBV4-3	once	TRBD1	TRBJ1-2	CTSSQLRDRSNYGYTF	TGCACCAGCAGCCAATTGAGGGACAGATCTAACTATGGCTACACCTTC
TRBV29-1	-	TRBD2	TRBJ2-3	CSVTSGASTDTQYF	TGCAGCGTCACTAGCGGTGCTAGCACAGATACGCAGTATTTT
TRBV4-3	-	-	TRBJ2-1	CASSQEGRGAYNEQFF	TGCGCCAGCAGCCAAGAAGGGAGGGGGGCGTACAATGAGCAGTTCTTC
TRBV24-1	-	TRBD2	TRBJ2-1	CATSVAGAGNEQFF	TGTGCCACCAGTGTAGCGGGGGCAGGGAATGAGCAGTTCTTC
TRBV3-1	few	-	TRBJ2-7	CASSQESDFGEQYF	TGTGCCAGCAGTCAAGAGTCAGACTTTGGAGAGCAGTACTTC
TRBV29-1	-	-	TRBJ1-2	CSVEGRQDVDLGGYTF	TGCAGCGTTGAAGGCAGGCAAGATGTCGACCTGGGAGGCTACACCTTC
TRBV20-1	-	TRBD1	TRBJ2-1	CSAKPRTGNYNEQFF	TGCAGTGCTAAACCCAGGACAGGGAACTACAATGAGCAGTTCTTC
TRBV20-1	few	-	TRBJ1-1	CSAEAGLHNTEAFF	TGCAGTGCCGAAGCCGGGCTGCATAACACTGAAGCTTTCTTT
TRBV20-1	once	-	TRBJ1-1	CSAAKTGNTEAFF	TGCAGTGCGGCAAAGACAGGGAACACTGAAGCTTTCTTT
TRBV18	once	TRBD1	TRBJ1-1	CASGRQGVDTEAFF	TGTGCCAGCGGTCGACAGGGGGTGGACACTGAAGCTTTCTTT
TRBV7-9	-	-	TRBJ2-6	CASSPGQYSGANVLTF	TGTGCCAGCAGCCCGGGGCAGTACTCTGGGGCCAACGTCCTGACTTTC
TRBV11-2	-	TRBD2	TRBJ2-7	CASSGTSGRAEQYF	TGTGCCAGCAGCGGGACTAGCGGGAGGGCCGAGCAGTACTTC
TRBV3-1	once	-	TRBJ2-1	CASSQELSLSSYEQFF	TGTGCCAGCAGCCAAGAACTCAGCCTTTCTAGTTATGAGCAGTTCTTC
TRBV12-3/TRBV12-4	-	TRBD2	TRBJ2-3	CASRPTVAGGPDTQYF	TGTGCCAGCAGGCCCACTGTAGCGGGAGGGCCAGATACGCAGTATTTT
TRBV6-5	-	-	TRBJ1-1	CASSYSPGKTEAFF	TGTGCCAGCAGTTACTCACCGGGGAAGACTGAAGCTTTCTTT
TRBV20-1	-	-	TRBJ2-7	CSARGTSNSYEQYF	TGCAGTGCTAGAGGCACTAGTAACTCCTACGAGCAGTACTTC
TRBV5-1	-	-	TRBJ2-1	CASSSGRSYNEQFF	TGCGCCAGCAGTTCTGGACGTTCCTACAATGAGCAGTTCTTC
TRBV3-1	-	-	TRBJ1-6	CASSQGRGSPLHF	TGTGCCAGCAGCCAAGGCCGCGGTTCACCCCTCCACTTT
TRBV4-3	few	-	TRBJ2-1	CASSEGPGRYNEQFF	TGCGCCAGCAGCGAAGGGCCAGGGCGGTACAATGAGCAGTTCTTC
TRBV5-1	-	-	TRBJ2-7	CASSLGARVESYEQYF	TGCGCCAGCAGCTTGGGGGCCAGGGTAGAGTCCTACGAGCAGTACTTC
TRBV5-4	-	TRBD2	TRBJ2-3	CASRASGSTDTQYF	TGTGCCAGCAGGGCTAGCGGGAGCACAGATACGCAGTATTTT
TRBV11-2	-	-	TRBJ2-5	CASSPPGTQETQYF	TGTGCCAGCAGCCCTCCGGGGACTCAAGAGACCCAGTACTTC
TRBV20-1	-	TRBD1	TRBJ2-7	CSAPDRETYNEQYF	TGCAGTGCCCCTGACAGGGAAACCTACAATGAGCAGTACTTC
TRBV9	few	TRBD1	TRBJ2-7	CASSVATGSTYEQYF	TGTGCCAGCAGCGTAGCGACAGGGTCGACCTACGAGCAGTACTTC
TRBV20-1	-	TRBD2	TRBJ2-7	CSARDHRTSGFEQYF	TGCAGTGCTAGAGATCACCGGACTAGCGGTTTCGAGCAGTACTTC
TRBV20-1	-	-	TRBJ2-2	CSARKRQTGELFF	TGCAGTGCTAGGAAACGACAGACCGGGGAGCTGTTTTTT
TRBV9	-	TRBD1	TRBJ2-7	CASSVGDRGTVEQYF	TGTGCCAGCAGCGTGGGGGACAGGGGGACGGTAGAGCAGTACTTC
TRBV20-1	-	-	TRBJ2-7	CSACRAAEGEQYF	TGCAGTGCTTGCCGGGCTGCGGAAGGCGAGCAGTACTTC
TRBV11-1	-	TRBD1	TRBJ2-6	CASSSPGQGGSGANVLTF	TGTGCCAGCAGCTCGCCGGGACAGGGGGGATCTGGGGCCAACGTCCTGACTTTC
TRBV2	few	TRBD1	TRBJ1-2	CASGQGAYGCTF	TGTGCCAGCGGACAGGGGGCCTATGGCTGCACCTTC
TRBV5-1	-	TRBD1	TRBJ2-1	CASLRDSSYNEQFF	TGCGCCAGCCTCCGGGACAGCTCCTACAATGAGCAGTTCTTC
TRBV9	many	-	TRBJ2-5	CASSVQSGDRWTQYF	TGTGCCAGCAGCGTACAGTCGGGGGATCGATGGACCCAGTACTTC
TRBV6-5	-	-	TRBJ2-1	CASSYGRDGRNEQFF	TGTGCCAGCAGTTATGGCCGCGATGGGAGGAATGAGCAGTTCTTC
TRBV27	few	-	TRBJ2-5	CASNGRSGANNQETQYF	TGTGCCAGCAACGGGCGTTCAGGGGCCAATAACCAAGAGACCCAGTACTTC
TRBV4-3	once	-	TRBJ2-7	CASSQDRTASYEQYF	TGCGCCAGCAGCCAAGATAGGACAGCGAGCTACGAGCAGTACTTC
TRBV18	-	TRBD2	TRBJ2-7	CASSPRLAAIYEQYF	TGTGCCAGCTCACCAAGACTAGCGGCGATATACGAGCAGTACTTC
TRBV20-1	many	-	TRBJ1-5	CSARDSGTQPQHF	TGCAGTGCTAGAGATAGTGGGACTCAGCCCCAGCATTTT
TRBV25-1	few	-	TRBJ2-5	CASSQGFGTQYF	TGTGCCAGCAGTCAAGGGTTTGGGACCCAGTACTTC
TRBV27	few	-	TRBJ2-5	CASSFSVALPETQYF	TGTGCCAGCAGTTTCTCCGTAGCTTTGCCAGAGACCCAGTACTTC
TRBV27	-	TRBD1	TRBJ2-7	CASSLGVGQAIYEQYF	TGTGCCAGCAGCCTCGGGGTGGGACAGGCTATCTACGAGCAGTACTTC
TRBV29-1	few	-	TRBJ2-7	CSVIGGSYEQYF	TGCAGCGTTATCGGGGGCAGCTACGAGCAGTACTTC
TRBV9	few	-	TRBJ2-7	CASSVAGGATDEQYF	TGTGCCAGCAGCGTAGCTGGGGGGGCGACCGACGAGCAGTACTTC
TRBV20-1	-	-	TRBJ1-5	CSAREPNQPQHF	TGCAGTGCTAGAGAACCCAATCAGCCCCAGCATTTT
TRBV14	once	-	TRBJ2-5	CASSHLGAIKETQYF	TGTGCCAGCAGCCATTTGGGGGCTATCAAAGAGACCCAGTACTTC
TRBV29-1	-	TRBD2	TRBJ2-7	CSSGSGRGNYEQYF	TGCAGCAGTGGTAGCGGGAGGGGTAACTACGAGCAGTACTTC
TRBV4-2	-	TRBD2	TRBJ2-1	CASSQLTSGGYNEQFF	TGTGCCAGCAGCCAACTGACTAGCGGAGGGTACAATGAGCAGTTCTTC
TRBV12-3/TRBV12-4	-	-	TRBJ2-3	CASSTLGPDTQYF	TGTGCCAGCAGCACCTTGGGTCCAGATACGCAGTATTTT
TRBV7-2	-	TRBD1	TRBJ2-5	CASSSPGQGGKQETQYF	TGTGCCAGCAGCTCGCCGGGACAGGGGGGGAAACAAGAGACCCAGTACTTC
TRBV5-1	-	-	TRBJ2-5	CASSTGGSQETQYF	TGCGCCAGCAGCACCGGGGGCAGCCAAGAGACCCAGTACTTC
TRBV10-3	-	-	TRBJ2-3	CAIGGTATSTDTQYF	TGTGCCATCGGGGGGACAGCAACTAGCACAGATACGCAGTATTTT
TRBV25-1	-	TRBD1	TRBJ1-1	CASSGPTGAPEAFF	TGTGCCAGCAGTGGGCCCACAGGGGCCCCTGAAGCTTTCTTT
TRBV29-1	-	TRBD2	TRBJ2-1	CSVEGRGSGLSNNEQFF	TGCAGCGTTGAAGGGCGGGGTAGCGGGCTCTCCAACAATGAGCAGTTCTTC